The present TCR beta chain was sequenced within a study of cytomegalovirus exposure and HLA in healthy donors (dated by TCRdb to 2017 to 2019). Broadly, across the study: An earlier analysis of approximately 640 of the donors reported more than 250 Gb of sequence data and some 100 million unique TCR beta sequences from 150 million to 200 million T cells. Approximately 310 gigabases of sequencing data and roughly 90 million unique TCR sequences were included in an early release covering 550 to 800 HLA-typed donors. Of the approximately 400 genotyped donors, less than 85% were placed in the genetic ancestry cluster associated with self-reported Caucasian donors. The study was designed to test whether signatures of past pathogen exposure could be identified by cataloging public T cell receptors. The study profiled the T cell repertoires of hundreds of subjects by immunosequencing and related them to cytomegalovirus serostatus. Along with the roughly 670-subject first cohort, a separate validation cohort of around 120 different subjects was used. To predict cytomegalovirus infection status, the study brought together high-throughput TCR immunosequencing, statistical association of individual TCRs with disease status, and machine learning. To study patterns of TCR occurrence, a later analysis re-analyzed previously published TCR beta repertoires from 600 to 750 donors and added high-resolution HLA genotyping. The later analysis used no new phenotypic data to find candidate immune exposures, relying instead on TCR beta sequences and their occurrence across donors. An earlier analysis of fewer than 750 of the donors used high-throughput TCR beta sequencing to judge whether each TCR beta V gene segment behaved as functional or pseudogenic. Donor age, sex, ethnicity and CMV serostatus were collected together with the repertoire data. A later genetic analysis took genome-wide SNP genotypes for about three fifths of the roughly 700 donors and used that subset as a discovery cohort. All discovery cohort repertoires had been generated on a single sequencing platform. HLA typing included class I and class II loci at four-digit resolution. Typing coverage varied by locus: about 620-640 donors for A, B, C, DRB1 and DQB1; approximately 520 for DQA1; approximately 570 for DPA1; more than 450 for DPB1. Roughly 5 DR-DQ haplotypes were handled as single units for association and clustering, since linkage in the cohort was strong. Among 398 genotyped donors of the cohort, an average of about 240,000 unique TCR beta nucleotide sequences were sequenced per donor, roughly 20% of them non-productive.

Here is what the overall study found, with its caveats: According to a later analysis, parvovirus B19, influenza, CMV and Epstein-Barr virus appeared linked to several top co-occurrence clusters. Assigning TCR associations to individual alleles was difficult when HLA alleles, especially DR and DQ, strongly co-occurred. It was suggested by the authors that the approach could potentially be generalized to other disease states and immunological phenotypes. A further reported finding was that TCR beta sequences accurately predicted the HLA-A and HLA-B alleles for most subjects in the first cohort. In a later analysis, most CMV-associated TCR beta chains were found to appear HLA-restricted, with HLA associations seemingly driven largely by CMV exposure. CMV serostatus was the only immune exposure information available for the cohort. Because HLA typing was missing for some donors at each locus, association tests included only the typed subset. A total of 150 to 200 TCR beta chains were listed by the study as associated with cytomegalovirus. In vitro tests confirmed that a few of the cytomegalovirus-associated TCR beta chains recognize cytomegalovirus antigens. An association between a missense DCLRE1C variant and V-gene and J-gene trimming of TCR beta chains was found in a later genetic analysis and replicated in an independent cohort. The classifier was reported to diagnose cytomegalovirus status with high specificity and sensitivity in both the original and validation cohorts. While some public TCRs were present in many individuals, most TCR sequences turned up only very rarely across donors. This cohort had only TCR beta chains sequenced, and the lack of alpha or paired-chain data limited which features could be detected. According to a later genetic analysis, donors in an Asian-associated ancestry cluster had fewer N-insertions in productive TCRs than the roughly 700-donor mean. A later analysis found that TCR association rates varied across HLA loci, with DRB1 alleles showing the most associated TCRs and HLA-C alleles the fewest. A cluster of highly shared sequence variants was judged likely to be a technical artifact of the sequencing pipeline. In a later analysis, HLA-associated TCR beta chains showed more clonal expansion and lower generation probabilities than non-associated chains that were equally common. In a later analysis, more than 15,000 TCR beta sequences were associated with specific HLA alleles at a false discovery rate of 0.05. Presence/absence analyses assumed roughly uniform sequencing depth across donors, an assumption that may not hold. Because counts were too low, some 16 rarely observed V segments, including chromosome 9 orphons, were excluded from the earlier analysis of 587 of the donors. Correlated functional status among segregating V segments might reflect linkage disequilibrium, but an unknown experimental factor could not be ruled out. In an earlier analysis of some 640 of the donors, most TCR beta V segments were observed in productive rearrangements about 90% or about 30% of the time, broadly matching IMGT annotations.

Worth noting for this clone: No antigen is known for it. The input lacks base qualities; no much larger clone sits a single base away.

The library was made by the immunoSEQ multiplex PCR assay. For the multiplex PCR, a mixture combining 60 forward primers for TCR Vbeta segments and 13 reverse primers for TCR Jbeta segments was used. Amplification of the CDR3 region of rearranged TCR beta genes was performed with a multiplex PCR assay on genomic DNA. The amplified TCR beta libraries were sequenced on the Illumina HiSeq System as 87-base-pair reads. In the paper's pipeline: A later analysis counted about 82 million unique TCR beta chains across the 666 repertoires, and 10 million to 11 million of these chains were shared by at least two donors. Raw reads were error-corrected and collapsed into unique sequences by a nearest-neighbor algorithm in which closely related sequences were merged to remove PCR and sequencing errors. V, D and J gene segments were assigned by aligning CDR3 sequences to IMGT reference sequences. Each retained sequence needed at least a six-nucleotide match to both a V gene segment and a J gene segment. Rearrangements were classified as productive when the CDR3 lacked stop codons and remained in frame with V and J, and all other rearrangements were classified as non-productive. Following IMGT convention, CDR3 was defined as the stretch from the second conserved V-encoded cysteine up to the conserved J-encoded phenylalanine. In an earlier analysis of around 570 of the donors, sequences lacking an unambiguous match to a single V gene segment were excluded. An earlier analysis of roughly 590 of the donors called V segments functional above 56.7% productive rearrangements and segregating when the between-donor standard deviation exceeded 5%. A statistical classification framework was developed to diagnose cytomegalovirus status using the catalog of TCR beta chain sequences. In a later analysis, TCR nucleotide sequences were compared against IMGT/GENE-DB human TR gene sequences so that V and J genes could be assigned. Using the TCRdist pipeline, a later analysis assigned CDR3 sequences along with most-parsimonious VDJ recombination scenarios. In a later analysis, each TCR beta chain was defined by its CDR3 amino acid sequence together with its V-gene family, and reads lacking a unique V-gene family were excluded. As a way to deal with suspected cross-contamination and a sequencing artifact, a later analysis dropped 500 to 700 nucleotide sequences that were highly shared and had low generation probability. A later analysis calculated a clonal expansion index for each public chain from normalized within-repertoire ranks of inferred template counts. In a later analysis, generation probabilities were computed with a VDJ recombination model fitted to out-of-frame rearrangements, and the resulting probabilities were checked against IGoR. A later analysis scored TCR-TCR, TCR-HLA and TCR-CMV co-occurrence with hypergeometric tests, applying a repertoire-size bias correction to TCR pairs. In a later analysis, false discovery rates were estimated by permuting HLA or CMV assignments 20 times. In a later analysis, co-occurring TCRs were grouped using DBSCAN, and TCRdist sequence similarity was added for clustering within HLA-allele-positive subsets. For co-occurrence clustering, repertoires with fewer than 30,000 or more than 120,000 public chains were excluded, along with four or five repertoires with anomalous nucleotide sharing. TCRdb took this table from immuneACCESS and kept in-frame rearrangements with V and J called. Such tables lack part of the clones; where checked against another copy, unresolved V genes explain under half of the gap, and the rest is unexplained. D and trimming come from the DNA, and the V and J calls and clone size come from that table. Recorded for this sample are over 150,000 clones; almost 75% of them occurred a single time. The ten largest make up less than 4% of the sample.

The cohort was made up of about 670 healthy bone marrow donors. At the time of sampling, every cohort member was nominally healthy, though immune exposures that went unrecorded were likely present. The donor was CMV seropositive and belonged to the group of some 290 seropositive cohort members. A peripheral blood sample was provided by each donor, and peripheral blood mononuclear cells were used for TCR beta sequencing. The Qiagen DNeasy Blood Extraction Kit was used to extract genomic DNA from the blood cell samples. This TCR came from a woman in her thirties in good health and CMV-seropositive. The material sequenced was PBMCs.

The CDR3 is CASSSPWTSGRADEQFF. Read as DNA, the sequence is TGTGCCAGCAGTTCCCCGTGGACTAGCGGGAGGGCTGATGAGCAGTTCTTC. The sequence is built from TRBV27 and TRBJ2-1, with TRBD2 matching 15 junction bases. The CDR3 numbers 17 residues from cysteine through phenylalanine. The retained sequence is limited to the CDR3, 51 bases, with the frame set at the first base. V is trimmed back by 4 bases and J by 8 bases, and the junction contains 9 bases that no gene match accounts for. The germline V gene (reference sequence) yields MNHEY for CDR1 and SMNVEV for CDR2.